This TCR beta chain originates from a study of CD8 T cells in ankylosing spondylitis. Many counts were recorded for this clonotype. Its antigen is undetermined. Quantitative 5'-RACE with molecular barcodes was used to make the TCR beta libraries. TCRdb re-derived calls from the 5' RACE reads in MiXCR, one entry per CDR3 protein. This table has over 110,000 distinct CDR3 sequences, roughly 8.4% appearing once. Findings and limits, study-wide: Matched ankylosing spondylitis synovial fluid reportedly showed significant enrichment of disease-linked clones. Reports of some motif variants in reactive arthritis synovial fluid and blood predate this one. What seemed typical of ankylosing spondylitis blood was a TCR beta motif built from about 8 highly homologous variants.

The CDR3 has 15 residues. V was pared by 0 bases and J by 4 bases, with 3 bases of the junction left unmatched. Germline CDR1 MNHEY, CDR2 SVGAGI. The rearrangement links TRBV6-5 to TRBJ2-7; TRBD2 matches at 10 bases. What was sequenced was synovial fluid, either unsorted or a sorted T cell fraction (not recorded which). The source of this sequence is a male donor with ankylosing spondylitis. The CDR3, as DNA: TGTGCCAGCAGTTACTCCAGCGGGGGGGGTTACGAGCAGTACTTC. Its protein product is CASSYSSGGGYEQYF.